Below are 7 T cell receptor beta chains sequenced from a single sample in a study of T cells in Graves' hyperthyroidism and ophthalmopathy. What was amplified from RNA transcripts were TCR beta CDR3 regions. First-round RT-PCR with HTBI primers amplified the TCR CDR3 region. TCRdb used MiXCR to reprocess the multiplex PCR reads, holding one entry per CDR3 protein. The data contain 390,000 or so distinct CDR3 sequences, under 15% of them seen just once; the ten biggest clones take up roughly 13%. Sequencing used blood. The receptor set was obtained from a man between 18 and 35 years old with Graves' ophthalmopathy.

J is TRBJ2-1 and V is TRBV19; D is unresolved. V gave up 6 bases and J gave up 6 bases, with 6 bases separating them. This CDR3 has 11 amino acids. Per germline, CDR1 LNHDA and CDR2 SQIVND (reference sequence). CDR3 DNA sequence: TGTGCCAGTAGCCACCTCAATGAGCAGTTCTTC. It is translated as CASSHLNEQFF.

This clonotype was picked up many times. V gene TRBV2 combines with J gene TRBJ1-2; weak D call: TRBD1 (5 bases). Per the germline V gene, CDR1 is SNHLY and CDR2 is FYNNEI. This CDR3 has 12 residues. V was trimmed by 6 bases and J by 4 bases, leaving 9 bases between them. The DNA of the CDR3 is TGTGCCAGCAGGGGGACGGTCTATGGCTACACCTTC. Its translation: CASRGTVYGYTF.

This clonotype was recorded at least ten times. This sequence joins TRBV6-5 and TRBJ1-1; D is unresolved. The ends were cut back, 0 bases at V and 4 bases at J, with 6 bases in the middle. This CDR3 contains 13 residues. CDR1 and CDR2 from the germline V gene are MNHEY and SVGAGI. The CDR3, as DNA: TGTGCCAGCAGTTACTCGGTTTTCACTGAAGCTTTCTTT. The encoded protein is CASSYSVFTEAFF.

This clonotype has just a few counts. This chain joins TRBV10-3 and TRBJ2-3; 12 bases are shared with TRBD1. The CDR3 loop spans 16 amino acids. The V gene's germline CDR1 is ENHRY and CDR2 SYGVKD. The V gene end was trimmed by 6 bases and the J gene end by 4 bases; junction bases not matched to a gene: 8. This CDR3 is CAIRSGGQGAADTQYF. DNA of the CDR3: TGTGCCATCAGATCCGGGGGACAGGGGGCGGCAGATACGCAGTATTTT.

This clonotype was observed many times. The chain recombines TRBV24-1 with TRBJ2-5; D not resolved. Trimming removed 2 bases from V and 0 bases from J, with 9 bases in between. The CDR3 extends over 15 amino acids. Germline CDR1 and CDR2: KGHDR and SFDVKD. The CDR3 DNA follows: TGTGCCACCAGTGATTCTAGAGACTACCAAGAGACCCAGTACTTC. Its translation is CATSDSRDYQETQYF.

This clonotype was counted many times. The chain combines TRBV6-1 with TRBJ2-7; 14 nucleotides agree with TRBD2. CDR3 length: 16 amino acids. The V segment lost 2 bases and the J segment 7 bases; nucleotides outside the gene matches: 7. The germline CDR1 and CDR2 sequences are MNHNS and SASEGT. CDR3 loop: CASSEQGLAGVGEQYF. In DNA form, the CDR3 reads TGTGCCAGCAGTGAACAGGGACTAGCGGGAGTGGGTGAGCAGTACTTC.

Of note for this clonotype: Mismatch with germline at one junction end may stem from a read error. This chain joins TRBV12-3 or TRBV12-4 and TRBJ2-2, with D perhaps TRBD1 or TRBD2 (5 bases each). The CDR3 is 16 amino acids. In DNA form, the CDR3 reads TGTGCCAGCAGTTTTTATACCGGGGCGAACACCGGGGAGCCGTTTTTT. It specifies CASSFYTGANTGEPFF.